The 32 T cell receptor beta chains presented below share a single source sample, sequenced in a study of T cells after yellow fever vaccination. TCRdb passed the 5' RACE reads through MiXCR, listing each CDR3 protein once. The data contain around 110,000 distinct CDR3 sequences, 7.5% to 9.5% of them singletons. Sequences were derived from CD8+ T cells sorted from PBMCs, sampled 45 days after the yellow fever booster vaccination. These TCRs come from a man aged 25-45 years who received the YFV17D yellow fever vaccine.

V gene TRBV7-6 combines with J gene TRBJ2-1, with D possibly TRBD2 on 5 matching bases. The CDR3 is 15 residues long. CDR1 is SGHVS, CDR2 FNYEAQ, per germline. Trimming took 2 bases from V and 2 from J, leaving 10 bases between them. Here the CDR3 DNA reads TGTGCCAGCAGCTTAAGTGGGAGCCCCTACAATGAGCAGTTCTTC. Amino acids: CASSLSGSPYNEQFF.

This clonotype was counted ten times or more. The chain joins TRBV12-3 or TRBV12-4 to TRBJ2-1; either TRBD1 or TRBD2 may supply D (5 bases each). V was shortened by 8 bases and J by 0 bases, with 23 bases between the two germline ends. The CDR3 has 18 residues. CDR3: CASGRTRLHTSSYNEQFF. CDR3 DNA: TGTGCCAGCGGTAGGACACGCCTCCATACTAGCTCCTACAATGAGCAGTTCTTC.

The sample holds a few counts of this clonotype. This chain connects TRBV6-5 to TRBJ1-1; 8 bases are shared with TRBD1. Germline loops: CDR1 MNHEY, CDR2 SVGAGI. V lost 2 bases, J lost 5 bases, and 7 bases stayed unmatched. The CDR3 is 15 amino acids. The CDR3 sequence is CASSYEGQGRTEAFF. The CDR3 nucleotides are TGTGCCAGCAGTTACGAAGGACAGGGTCGGACTGAAGCTTTCTTT.

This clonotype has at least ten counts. This chain's CDR3 is CASSYSYGGSTEAFF. The CDR3 nucleotides read TGTGCCAGCAGTTACTCGTATGGGGGGAGCACTGAAGCTTTCTTT. The chain carries TRBV6-5 and TRBJ1-1; TRBD1 might be the D (5 bases). The CDR3 runs 15 residues. CDR1 MNHEY and CDR2 SVGAGI come from the germline V gene. Between the trimmed V and J ends, which lost 0 bases and 4 bases, there was a span of 12 bases.

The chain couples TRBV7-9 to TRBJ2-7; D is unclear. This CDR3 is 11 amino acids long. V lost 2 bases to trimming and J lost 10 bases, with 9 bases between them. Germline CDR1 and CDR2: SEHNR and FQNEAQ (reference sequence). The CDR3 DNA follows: TGTGCCAGCAGCTTATATGATCACCAGTACTTC. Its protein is CASSLYDHQYF. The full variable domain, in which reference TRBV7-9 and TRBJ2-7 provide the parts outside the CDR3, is DTGVSQNPRHKITKRGQNVTFRCDPISEHNRLYWYRQTLGQGPEFLTYFQNEAQLEKSRLLSDRFSAERPKGSFSTLEIQRTEQGDSAMYLCASSLYDHQYFGPGTRLTVT.

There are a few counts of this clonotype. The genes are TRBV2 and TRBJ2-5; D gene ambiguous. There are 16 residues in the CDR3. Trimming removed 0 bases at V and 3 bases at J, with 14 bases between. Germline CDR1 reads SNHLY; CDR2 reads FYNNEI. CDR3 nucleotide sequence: TGTGCCAGCAGTGAAGCTGGAAGACACCTTAAAGAGACCCAGTACTTC. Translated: CASSEAGRHLKETQYF.

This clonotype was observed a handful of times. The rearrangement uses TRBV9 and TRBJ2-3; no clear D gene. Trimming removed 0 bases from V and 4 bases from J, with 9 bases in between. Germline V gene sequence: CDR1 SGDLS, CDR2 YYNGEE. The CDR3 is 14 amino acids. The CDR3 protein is CASSVGLLADTQYF. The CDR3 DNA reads TGTGCCAGCAGCGTAGGATTACTGGCAGATACGCAGTATTTT.

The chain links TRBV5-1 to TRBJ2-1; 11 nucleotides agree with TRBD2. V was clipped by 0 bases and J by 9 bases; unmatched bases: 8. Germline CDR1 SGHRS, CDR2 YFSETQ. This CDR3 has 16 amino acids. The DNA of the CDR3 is TGCGCCAGCAGCTTGGTAACTAGCGGGAGTATAGGTGAGCAGTTCTTC. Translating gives CASSLVTSGSIGEQFF.

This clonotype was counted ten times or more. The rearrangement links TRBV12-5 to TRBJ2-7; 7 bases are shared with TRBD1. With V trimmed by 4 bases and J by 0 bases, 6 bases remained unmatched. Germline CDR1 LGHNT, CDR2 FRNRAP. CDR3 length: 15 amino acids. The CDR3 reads CASGSDRAHSYEQYF. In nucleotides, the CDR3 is TGTGCTAGTGGTTCAGACAGGGCACACTCCTACGAGCAGTACTTC.

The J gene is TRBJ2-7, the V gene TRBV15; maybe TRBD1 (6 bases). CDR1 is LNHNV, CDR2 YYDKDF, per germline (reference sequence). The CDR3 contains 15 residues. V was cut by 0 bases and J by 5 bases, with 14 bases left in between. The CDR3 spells CATSRESGERNEQYF. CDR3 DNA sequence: TGTGCCACCAGCAGAGAGTCAGGGGAAAGGAACGAGCAGTACTTC.

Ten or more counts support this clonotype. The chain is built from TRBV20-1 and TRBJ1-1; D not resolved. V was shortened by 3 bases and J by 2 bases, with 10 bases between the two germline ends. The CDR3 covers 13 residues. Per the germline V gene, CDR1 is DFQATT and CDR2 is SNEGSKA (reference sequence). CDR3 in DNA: TGCAGTGCTAGTGTGAGCACAAACACTGAAGCTTTCTTT. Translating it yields CSASVSTNTEAFF.

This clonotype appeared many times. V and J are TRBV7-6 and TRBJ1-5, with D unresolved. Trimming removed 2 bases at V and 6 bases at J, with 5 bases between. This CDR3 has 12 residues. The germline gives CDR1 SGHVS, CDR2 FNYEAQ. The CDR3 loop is CASSLPAQPQHF. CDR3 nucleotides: TGTGCCAGCAGCTTACCCGCTCAGCCCCAGCATTTT.

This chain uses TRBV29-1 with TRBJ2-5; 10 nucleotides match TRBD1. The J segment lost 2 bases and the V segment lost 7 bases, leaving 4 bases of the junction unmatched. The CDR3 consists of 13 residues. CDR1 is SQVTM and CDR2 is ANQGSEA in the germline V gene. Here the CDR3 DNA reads TGCAGCGCTGGGACAGGGGATCAAGAGACCCAGTACTTC. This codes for CSAGTGDQETQYF.

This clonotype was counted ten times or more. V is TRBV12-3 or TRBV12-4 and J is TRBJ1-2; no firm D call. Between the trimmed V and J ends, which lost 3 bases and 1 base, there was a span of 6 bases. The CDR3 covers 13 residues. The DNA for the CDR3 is TGTGCCAGCAGTTTGGTCGGTAACTATGGCTACACCTTC. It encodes CASSLVGNYGYTF.

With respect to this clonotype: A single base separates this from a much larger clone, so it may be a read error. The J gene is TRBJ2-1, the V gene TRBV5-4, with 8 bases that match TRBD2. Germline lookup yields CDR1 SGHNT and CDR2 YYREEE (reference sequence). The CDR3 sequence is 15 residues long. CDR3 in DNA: TGTGCCAGCAGCTTCAGCGGGAGCTCCGACAATGAGCAGTTCTTC. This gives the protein CASSFSGSSDNEQFF.

CDR3 nucleotide sequence: TGTGCCAGCAGTGAAGGGGAGAACACTGAAGCTTTCTTT. Protein: CASSEGENTEAFF. The rearrangement uses TRBV6-1 and TRBJ1-1, with D unresolved. Trimming left V 1 base short and J 1 base short, with 4 bases between. The CDR3 is 13 residues long. The germline CDR1 and CDR2 sequences are MNHNS and SASEGT.

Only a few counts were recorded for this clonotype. The CDR3 sequence is CASSSGPGTGDSYNEQFF. The CDR3 DNA follows: TGCGCCAGCAGCTCAGGTCCCGGGACAGGAGACTCCTACAATGAGCAGTTCTTC. The chain joins TRBV5-1 to TRBJ2-1, with 8 bases fitting TRBD1. The CDR3 spans 18 residues. The germline V gene encodes CDR1 SGHRS and CDR2 YFSETQ. With 3 bases clipped from V and 0 bases from J, the junction kept 11 bases outside the gene matches.

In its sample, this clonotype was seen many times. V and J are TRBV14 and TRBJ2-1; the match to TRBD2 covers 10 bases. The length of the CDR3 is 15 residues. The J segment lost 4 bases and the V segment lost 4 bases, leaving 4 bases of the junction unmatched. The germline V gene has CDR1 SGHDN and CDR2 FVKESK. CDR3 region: CASSLAGGQYNEQFF. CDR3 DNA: TGTGCCAGCAGCCTAGCGGGGGGCCAATACAATGAGCAGTTCTTC. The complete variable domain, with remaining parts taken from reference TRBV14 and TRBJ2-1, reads EAGVTQFPSHSVIEKGQTVTLRCDPISGHDNLYWYRRVMGKEIKFLLHFVKESKQDESGMPNNRFLAERTGGTYSTLKVQPAELEDSGVYFCASSLAGGQYNEQFFGPGTRLTVL.

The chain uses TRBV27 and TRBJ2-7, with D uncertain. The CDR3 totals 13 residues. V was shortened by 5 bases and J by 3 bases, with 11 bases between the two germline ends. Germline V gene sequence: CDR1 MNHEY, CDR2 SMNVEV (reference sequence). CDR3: CASSLRGVYEQYF. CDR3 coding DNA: TGTGCCAGCAGTCTCCGAGGTGTCTACGAGCAGTACTTC.

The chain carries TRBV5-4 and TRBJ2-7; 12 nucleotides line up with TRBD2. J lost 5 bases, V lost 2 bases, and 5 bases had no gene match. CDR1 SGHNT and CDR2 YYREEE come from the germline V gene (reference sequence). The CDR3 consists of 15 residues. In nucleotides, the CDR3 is TGTGCCAGCAGCTTCCTAGCGGGAGGGCCCAACGAGCAGTACTTC. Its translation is CASSFLAGGPNEQYF.

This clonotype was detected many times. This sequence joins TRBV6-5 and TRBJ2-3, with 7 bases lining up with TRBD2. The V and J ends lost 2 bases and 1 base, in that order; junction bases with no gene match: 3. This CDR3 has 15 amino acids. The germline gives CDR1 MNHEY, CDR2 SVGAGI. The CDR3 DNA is TGTGCCAGCAGTTACCGGGGGGTTGGCACAGATACGCAGTATTTT. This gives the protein CASSYRGVGTDTQYF.

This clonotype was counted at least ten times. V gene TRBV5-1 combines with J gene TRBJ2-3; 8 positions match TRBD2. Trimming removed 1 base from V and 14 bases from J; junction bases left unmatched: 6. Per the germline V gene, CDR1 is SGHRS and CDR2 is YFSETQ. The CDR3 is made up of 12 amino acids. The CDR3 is CASSLLREEVYF. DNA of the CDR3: TGCGCCAGCAGCTTGTTGCGGGAGGAGGTGTATTTT.

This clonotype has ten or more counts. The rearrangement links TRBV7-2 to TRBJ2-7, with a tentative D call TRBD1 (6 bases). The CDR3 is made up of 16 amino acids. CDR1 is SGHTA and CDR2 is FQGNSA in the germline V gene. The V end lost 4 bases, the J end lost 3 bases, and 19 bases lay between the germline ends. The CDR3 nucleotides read TGTGCCAGCAGCTCACCCATTCGGGACATCAGCTACGAGCAGTACTTC. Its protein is CASSSPIRDISYEQYF.

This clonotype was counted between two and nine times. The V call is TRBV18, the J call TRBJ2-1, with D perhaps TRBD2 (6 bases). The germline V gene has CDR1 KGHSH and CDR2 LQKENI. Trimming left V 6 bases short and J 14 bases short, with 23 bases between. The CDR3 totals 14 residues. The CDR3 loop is CASSHRDSPFDEFF. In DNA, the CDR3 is TGTGCCAGCTCTCACCGGGACTCACCATTTGATGAGTTCTTC.

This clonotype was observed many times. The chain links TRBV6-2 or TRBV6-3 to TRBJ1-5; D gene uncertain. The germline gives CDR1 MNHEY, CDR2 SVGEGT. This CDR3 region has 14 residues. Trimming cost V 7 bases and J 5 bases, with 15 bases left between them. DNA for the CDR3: TGTGCCAGCATGTGGGAGGGAGTCGATCAGCCCCAGCATTTT. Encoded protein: CASMWEGVDQPQHF.

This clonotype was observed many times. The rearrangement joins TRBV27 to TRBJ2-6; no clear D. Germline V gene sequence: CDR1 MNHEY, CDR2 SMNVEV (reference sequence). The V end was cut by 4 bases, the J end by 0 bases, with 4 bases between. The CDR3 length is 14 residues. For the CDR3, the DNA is TGTGCCAGCAGTTCGTTCTCTGGGGCCAACGTCCTGACTTTC. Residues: CASSSFSGANVLTF.

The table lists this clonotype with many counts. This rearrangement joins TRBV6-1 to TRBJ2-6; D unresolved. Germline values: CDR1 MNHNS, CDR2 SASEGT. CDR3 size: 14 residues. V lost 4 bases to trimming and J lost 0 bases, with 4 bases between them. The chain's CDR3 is CASSGSSGANVLTF. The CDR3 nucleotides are TGTGCCAGCAGTGGGAGCTCTGGGGCCAACGTCCTGACTTTC.

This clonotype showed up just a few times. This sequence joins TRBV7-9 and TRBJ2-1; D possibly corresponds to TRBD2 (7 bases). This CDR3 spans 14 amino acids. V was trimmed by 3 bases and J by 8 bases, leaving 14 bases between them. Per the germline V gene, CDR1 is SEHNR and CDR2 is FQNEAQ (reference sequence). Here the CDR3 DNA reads TGTGCCAGCAGCTTTATGGGGGGGGGCCATGAGCAGTTCTTC. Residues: CASSFMGGGHEQFF.

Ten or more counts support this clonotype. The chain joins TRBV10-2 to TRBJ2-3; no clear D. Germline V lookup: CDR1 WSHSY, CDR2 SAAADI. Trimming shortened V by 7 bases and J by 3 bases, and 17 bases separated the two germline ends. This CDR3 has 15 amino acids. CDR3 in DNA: TGCGCCAGCACTCGAGTGGACGGAGCTACAGATACGCAGTATTTT. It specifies CASTRVDGATDTQYF.

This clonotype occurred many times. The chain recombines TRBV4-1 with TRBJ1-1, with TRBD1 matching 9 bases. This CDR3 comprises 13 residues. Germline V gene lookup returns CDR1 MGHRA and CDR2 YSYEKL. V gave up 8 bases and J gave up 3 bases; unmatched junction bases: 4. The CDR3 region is CASARTGDTEAFF. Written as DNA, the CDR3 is TGCGCCAGCGCCAGGACAGGGGACACTGAAGCTTTCTTT.

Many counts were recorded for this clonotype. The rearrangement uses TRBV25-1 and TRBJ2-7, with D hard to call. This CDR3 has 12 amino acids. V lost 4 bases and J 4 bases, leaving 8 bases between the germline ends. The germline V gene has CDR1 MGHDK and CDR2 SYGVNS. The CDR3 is CASSASLYEQYF. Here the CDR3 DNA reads TGTGCCAGCAGTGCTTCCCTGTACGAGCAGTACTTC.

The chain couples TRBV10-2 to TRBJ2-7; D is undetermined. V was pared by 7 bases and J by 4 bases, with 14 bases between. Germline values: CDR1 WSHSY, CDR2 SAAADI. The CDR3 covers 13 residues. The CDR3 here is CASKVGSSYEQYF. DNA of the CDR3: TGCGCCAGCAAGGTTGGTAGCAGTTACGAGCAGTACTTC.